The 16 T cell receptor beta chains below all came from one sample that was sequenced in a study of blood T cell repertoires in COVID-19. Sequenced by immunoSEQ multiplex PCR; TCRdb stores in-frame clones only, minus some. The data show under 200,000 clones, around 85% seen once. Sequencing was performed on peripheral blood. The receptors come from a man in his sixties with COVID-19, enrolled during active disease.

This clone was observed a single time. The chain is built from TRBV7-8 and TRBJ1-1; D is undetermined. Germline assignment: CDR1 SGHVS and CDR2 FQNEAQ. V was shortened by 6 bases and J by 2 bases, with 10 bases between the two germline ends. The CDR3 runs 13 residues. For the CDR3, the DNA is TGTGCCAGCAGTCTTAAACAAAACACTGAAGCTTTCTTT. It codes for CASSLKQNTEAFF.

J is TRBJ1-4 and V is TRBV5-6, with 7 bases identical to TRBD1. Germline values: CDR1 SGHDT, CDR2 YYEEEE. J lost 0 bases, V lost 4 bases, and 3 bases had no gene match. This CDR3 has 15 amino acids. The CDR3 nucleotides are TGTGCCAGCAGCCGACAGGGAGCAACTAATGAAAAACTGTTTTTT. Its translation is CASSRQGATNEKLFF. The entire variable domain, with the rest obtained from reference TRBV5-6 and TRBJ1-4, is as follows: DAGVTQSPTHLIKTRGQQVTLRCSPKSGHDTVSWYQQALGQGPQFIFQYYEEEERQRGNFPDRFSGHQFPNYSSELNVNALLLGDSALYLCASSRQGATNEKLFFGSGTQLSVL.

The chain couples TRBV27 to TRBJ2-7, with D tentatively TRBD1 (6 bases). Trimming took 6 bases from V and 1 from J, leaving 13 bases between them. There are 14 residues in the CDR3. CDR1 is MNHEY and CDR2 is SMNVEV in the germline V gene (reference sequence). The CDR3 DNA is TGTGCCAGCAGCCCCAGGGGAACTTCCTACGAGCAGTACTTC. Translation: CASSPRGTSYEQYF.

The chain combines TRBV9 with TRBJ2-5; D is perhaps TRBD2 (6 bases). Trimming removed 3 bases from V and 2 bases from J, with 8 bases in between. Germline loops: CDR1 SGDLS, CDR2 YYNGEE. The CDR3 consists of 13 residues. The CDR3, as DNA: TGTGCCAGCAGCGGTGGGGGGCAAGAGACCCAGTACTTC. This sequence encodes CASSGGGQETQYF.

The chain recombines TRBV6-5 with TRBJ1-1; tentative D call: TRBD1 (5 bases). With 0 bases removed from V and 1 base from J, the gap between germline ends came to 9 bases. This CDR3 has 15 amino acids. Germline V gives CDR1 MNHEY, CDR2 SVGAGI. CDR3 loop: CASSYSLQENTEAFF. The CDR3 nucleotides are TGTGCCAGCAGTTACTCTTTACAGGAGAACACTGAAGCTTTCTTT.

V usage is TRBV25-1 and J usage is TRBJ2-6, with D maybe TRBD1 (5 bases). V was trimmed by 9 bases and J by 2 bases, leaving 11 bases between them. The CDR3 extends over 14 amino acids. CDR1 is MGHDK, CDR2 SYGVNS, per germline. DNA of the CDR3: TGTGCCAGTAGCAGGGAACCTGGGGCCAACGTCCTGACTTTC. It yields the protein CASSREPGANVLTF.

The rearrangement joins TRBV4-2 to TRBJ2-7; 11 nucleotides agree with TRBD2. This CDR3 has 16 residues. Germline-derived CDR1 and CDR2 are LGHNA and YNFKEQ. V lost 2 bases and J lost 4; bases outside the gene matches: 7. The CDR3 sequence is CASSQSLAGGTYEQYF. The CDR3 DNA reads as TGTGCCAGCAGCCAAAGCTTAGCGGGAGGGACGTACGAGCAGTACTTC.

The chain links TRBV28 to TRBJ2-7, with TRBD2 matching 8 bases. Germline lookup yields CDR1 MDHEN and CDR2 SYDVKM. J lost 0 bases, V lost 8 bases, and 6 bases had no gene match. The CDR3 is 14 amino acids. For the CDR3, the DNA is TGTGCCAGCGCGGGGGGAACCGGCTCCTACGAGCAGTACTTC. Protein product: CASAGGTGSYEQYF. Drawing the rest from reference TRBV28 and TRBJ2-7, the complete variable domain is DVKVTQSSRYLVKRTGEKVFLECVQDMDHENMFWYRQDPGLGLRLIYFSYDVKMKEKGDIPEGYSVSREKKERFSLILESASTNQTSMYLCASAGGTGSYEQYFGPGTRLTVT.

The chain joins TRBV15 to TRBJ2-3, with TRBD2 as a possible D gene (6 bases). CDR3 length: 15 residues. V was trimmed by 1 base and J by 1 base, leaving 9 bases between them. Per germline, CDR1 LNHNV and CDR2 YYDKDF (reference sequence). This CDR3 reads CATSRAGDRTDTQYF. In DNA, the CDR3 is TGTGCCACCAGCAGAGCGGGGGACCGCACAGATACGCAGTATTTT.

The chain joins TRBV27 to TRBJ1-6; 7 bases line up with TRBD1. V lost 4 bases, J lost 7 bases, and 10 bases stayed unmatched. CDR1 is MNHEY, CDR2 SMNVEV, per germline (reference sequence). The CDR3 loop spans 16 amino acids. CDR3 residues: CASSSNRGLGNSPLHF. CDR3 DNA: TGTGCCAGCAGTTCCAACAGGGGCCTAGGGAATTCACCCCTCCACTTT.

This chain links TRBV7-6 with TRBJ1-2, with 9 bases lining up with TRBD1. The CDR3 sequence is 17 residues long. CDR1 SGHVS and CDR2 FNYEAQ come from the germline V gene. With V trimmed by 5 bases and J by 2 bases, 12 bases remained unmatched. The CDR3 DNA is TGTGCCAGCAGCCGTGGGACAGGGCTTGGTCCCAACTATGGCTACACCTTC. Translating gives CASSRGTGLGPNYGYTF.

The chain links TRBV20-1 to TRBJ1-2; the D is unclear. The V gene lost 5 bases and the J gene lost 4 bases, with 8 bases spanning the gap. CDR3 length: 11 amino acids. Germline V CDR1 and CDR2: DFQATT, SNEGSKA (reference sequence). CDR3 loop: CSAYGGYGYTF. The CDR3 DNA reads TGCAGTGCTTACGGAGGCTATGGCTACACCTTC.

This clone occurred a few times. This sequence joins TRBV5-1 and TRBJ1-1; the D is unclear. Germline lookup yields CDR1 SGHRS and CDR2 YFSETQ. The CDR3 extends over 14 amino acids. The ends were cut back, 0 bases at V and 1 base at J, with 7 bases in the middle. This CDR3 reads CASSLGTRNTEAFF. In DNA form, the CDR3 reads TGCGCCAGCAGCTTGGGCACCAGGAACACTGAAGCTTTCTTT.

The genes are TRBV30 and TRBJ1-5; D is unclear. Germline CDR1 is GTSNPN and CDR2 is SVGIG (reference sequence). The CDR3 spans 15 residues. The germline V and J ends were trimmed by 3 bases and 0 bases, with 12 bases remaining between them. The CDR3 sequence: CAWRGSGISNQPQHF. In nucleotides, the CDR3 is TGTGCCTGGAGGGGTTCGGGGATTAGCAATCAGCCCCAGCATTTT.

V is TRBV27 and J is TRBJ2-7; TRBD1 agrees at 11 bases. J lost 4 bases, V lost 4 bases, and 6 bases had no gene match. CDR3 size: 15 residues. Germline lookup yields CDR1 MNHEY and CDR2 SMNVEV (reference sequence). The CDR3 sequence: CASSSPGQGGYEQYF. CDR3 coding DNA: TGTGCCAGCAGTTCCCCGGGACAGGGGGGTTACGAGCAGTACTTC.

J is TRBJ1-2 and V is TRBV27, with TRBD1 matching over 7 bases. This CDR3 is built from 14 residues. The V gene end was trimmed by 5 bases and the J gene end by 2 bases; junction bases not matched to a gene: 5. Germline CDR1 MNHEY, CDR2 SMNVEV (reference sequence). The CDR3 is CASSATGVNYGYTF. The CDR3 DNA is TGTGCCAGCAGTGCAACAGGGGTGAACTATGGCTACACCTTC.